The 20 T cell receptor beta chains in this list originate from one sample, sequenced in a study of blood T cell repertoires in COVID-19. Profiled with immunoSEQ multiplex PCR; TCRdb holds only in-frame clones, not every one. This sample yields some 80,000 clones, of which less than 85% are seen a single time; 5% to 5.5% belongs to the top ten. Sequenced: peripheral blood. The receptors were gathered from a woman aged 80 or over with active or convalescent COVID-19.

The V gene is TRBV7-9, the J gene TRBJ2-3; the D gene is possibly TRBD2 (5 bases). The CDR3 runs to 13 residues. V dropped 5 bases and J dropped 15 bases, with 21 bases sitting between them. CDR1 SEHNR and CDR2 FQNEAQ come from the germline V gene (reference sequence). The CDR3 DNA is TGTGCCAGCAGCCCCCCCCTCGGGCCGGGGTGCTATTTT. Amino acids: CASSPPLGPGCYF. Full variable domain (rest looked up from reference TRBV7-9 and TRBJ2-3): DTGVSQNPRHKITKRGQNVTFRCDPISEHNRLYWYRQTLGQGPEFLTYFQNEAQLEKSRLLSDRFSAERPKGSFSTLEIQRTEQGDSAMYLCASSPPLGPGCYFGPGTRLTVL.

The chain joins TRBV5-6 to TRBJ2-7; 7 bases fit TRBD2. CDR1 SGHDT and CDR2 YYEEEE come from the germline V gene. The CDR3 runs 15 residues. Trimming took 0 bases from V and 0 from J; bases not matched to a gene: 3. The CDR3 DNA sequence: TGTGCCAGCAGCTTGGGACGGGGGGTCTCCTACGAGCAGTACTTC. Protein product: CASSLGRGVSYEQYF.

The CDR3, as DNA: TGTGCCAGCAGCCCCACAGGGGGTATCACCGGGGAGCTGTTTTTT. This sequence encodes CASSPTGGITGELFF. This rearrangement joins TRBV14 to TRBJ2-2, with TRBD1 identical over 8 bases. In germline, CDR1 is SGHDN, CDR2 FVKESK. The CDR3 has 15 amino acids. With 4 bases clipped from V and 4 bases from J, the junction kept 5 bases outside the gene matches.

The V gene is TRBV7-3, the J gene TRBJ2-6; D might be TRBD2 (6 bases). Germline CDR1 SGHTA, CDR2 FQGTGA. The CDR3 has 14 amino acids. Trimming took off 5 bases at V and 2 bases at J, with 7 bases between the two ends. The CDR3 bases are TGTGCCAGCAGCCCGGGGGCTGGGGCCAACGTCCTGACTTTC. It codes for CASSPGAGANVLTF.

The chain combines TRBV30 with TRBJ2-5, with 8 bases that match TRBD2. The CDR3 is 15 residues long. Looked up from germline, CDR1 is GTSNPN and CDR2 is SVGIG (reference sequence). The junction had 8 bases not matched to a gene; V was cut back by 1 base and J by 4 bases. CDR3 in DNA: TGTGCCTGGAGTGAAAGCAACGGGAGGGGAGAGACCCAGTACTTC. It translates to CAWSESNGRGETQYF.

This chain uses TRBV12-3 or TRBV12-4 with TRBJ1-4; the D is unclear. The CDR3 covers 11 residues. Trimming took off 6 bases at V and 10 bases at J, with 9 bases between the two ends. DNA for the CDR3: TGTGCCAGCAGGATTGGGCCAAAACTGTTTTTT. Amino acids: CASRIGPKLFF.

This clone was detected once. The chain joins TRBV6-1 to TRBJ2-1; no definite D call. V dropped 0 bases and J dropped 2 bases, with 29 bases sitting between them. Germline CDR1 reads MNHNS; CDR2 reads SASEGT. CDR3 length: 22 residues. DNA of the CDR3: TGTGCCAGCAGTGAAGCGCCAGACCCTCGATTTTTTTTGGGCTCCCCCTACAATGAGCAGTTCTTC. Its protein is CASSEAPDPRFFLGSPYNEQFF.

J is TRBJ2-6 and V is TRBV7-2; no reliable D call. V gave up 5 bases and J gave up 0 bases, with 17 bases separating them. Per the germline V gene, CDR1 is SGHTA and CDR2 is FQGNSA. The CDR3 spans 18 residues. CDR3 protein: CASSIRSTASSGANVLTF. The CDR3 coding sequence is TGTGCCAGCAGCATTAGGTCGACTGCAAGCTCTGGGGCCAACGTCCTGACTTTC.

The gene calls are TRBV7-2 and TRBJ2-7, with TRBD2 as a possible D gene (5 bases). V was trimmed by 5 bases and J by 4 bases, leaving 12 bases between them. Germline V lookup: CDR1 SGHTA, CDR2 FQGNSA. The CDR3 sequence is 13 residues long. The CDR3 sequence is CASSLQRDYEQYF. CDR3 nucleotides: TGTGCCAGCAGCCTACAGAGGGATTACGAGCAGTACTTC.

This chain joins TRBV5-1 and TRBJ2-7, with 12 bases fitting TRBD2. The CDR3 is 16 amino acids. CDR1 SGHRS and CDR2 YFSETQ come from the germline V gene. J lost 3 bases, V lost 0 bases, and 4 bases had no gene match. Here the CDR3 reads CASSLASGGAFYEQYF. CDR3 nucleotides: TGCGCCAGCAGCTTGGCTAGCGGGGGGGCCTTCTACGAGCAGTACTTC.

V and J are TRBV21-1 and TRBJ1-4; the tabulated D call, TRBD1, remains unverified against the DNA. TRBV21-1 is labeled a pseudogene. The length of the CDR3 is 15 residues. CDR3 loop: CASSSNSATNEKLFF. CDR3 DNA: TGTGCCAGCAGCTCAAACAGTGCAACTAATGAAAAACTGTTTTTT.

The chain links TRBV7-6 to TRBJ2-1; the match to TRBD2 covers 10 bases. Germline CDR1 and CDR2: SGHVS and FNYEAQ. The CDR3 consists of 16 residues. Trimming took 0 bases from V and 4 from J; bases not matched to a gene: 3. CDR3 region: CASSLARTSGYNEQFF. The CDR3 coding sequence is TGTGCCAGCAGCTTAGCGCGGACTAGCGGATACAATGAGCAGTTCTTC.

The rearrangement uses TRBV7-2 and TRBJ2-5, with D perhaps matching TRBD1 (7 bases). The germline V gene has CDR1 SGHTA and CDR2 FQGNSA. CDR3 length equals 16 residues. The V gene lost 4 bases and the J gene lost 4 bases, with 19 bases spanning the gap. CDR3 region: CASSSLEGAGGETQYF. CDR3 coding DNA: TGTGCCAGCAGCTCCCTAGAGGGGGCCGGGGGAGAGACCCAGTACTTC.

CDR3 loop: CASSLPGVDYGYTF. DNA for the CDR3: TGTGCCAGCAGCTTACCAGGGGTAGACTATGGCTACACCTTC. The chain carries TRBV7-2 and TRBJ1-2; weak D call: TRBD1 (6 bases). The length of the CDR3 is 14 residues. Germline V lookup: CDR1 SGHTA, CDR2 FQGNSA. V gave up 2 bases and J gave up 3 bases, with 10 bases separating them.

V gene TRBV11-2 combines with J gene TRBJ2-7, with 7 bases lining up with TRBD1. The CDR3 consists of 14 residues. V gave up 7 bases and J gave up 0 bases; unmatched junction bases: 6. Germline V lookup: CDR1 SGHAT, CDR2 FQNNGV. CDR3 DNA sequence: TGTGCCAGCAACAACCAGGGGGACTCCTACGAGCAGTACTTC. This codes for CASNNQGDSYEQYF.

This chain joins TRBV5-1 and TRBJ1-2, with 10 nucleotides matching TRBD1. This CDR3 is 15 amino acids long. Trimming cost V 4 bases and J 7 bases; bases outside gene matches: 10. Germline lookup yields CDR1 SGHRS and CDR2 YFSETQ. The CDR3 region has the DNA TGCGCCAGCAGCGACCCGACAGGGGGCGCGACTGGCTACACCTTC. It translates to CASSDPTGGATGYTF.

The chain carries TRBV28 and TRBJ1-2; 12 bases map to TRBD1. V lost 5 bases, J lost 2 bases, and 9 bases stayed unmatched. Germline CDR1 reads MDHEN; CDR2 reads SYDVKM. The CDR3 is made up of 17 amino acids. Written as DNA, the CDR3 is TGTGCCAGCAGTACACCGGGACAGGGGGCAGGAAACTATGGCTACACCTTC. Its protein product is CASSTPGQGAGNYGYTF.

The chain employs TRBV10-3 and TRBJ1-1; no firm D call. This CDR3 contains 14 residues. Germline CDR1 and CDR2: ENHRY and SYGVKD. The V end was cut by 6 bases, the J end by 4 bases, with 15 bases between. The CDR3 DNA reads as TGTGCCATCAGGTCCTTGACATCACCCACTGAAGCTTTCTTT. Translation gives CAIRSLTSPTEAFF.

CDR3 coding DNA: TGTGCCTGGAGTGTACGTGGGGGCTACGGACAGCCCCAGCATTTT. Encoded protein: CAWSVRGGYGQPQHF. The V call is TRBV30, the J call TRBJ1-5; tentatively, D is TRBD1 (6 bases). The V gene's germline CDR1 is GTSNPN and CDR2 SVGIG (reference sequence). V was trimmed by 0 bases and J by 7 bases, leaving 16 bases between them. CDR3 size: 15 residues.

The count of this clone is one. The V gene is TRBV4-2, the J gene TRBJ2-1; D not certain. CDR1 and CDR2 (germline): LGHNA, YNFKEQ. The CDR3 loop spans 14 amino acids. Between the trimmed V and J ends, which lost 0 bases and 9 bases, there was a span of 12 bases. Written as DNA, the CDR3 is TGTGCCAGCAGCCAAGATAGGTTCAACAGTGAGCAGTTCTTC. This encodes CASSQDRFNSEQFF.